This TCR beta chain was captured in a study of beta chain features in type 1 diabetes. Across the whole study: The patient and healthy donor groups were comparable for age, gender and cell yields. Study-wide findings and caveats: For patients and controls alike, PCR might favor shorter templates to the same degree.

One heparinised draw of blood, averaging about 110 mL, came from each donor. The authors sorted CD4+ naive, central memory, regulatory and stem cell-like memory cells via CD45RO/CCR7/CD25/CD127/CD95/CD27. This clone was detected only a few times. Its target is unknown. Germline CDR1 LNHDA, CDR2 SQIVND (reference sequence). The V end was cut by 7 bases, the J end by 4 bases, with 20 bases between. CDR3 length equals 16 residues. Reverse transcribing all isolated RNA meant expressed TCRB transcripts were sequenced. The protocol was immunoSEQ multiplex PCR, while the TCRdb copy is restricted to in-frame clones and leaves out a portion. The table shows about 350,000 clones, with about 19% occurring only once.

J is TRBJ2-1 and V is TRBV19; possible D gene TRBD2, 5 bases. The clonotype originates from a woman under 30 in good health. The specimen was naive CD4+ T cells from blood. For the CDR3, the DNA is TGTGCCAGTAAACCGGGTATACCGCGGGCTTACAATGAGCAGTTCTTC. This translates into CASKPGIPRAYNEQFF.